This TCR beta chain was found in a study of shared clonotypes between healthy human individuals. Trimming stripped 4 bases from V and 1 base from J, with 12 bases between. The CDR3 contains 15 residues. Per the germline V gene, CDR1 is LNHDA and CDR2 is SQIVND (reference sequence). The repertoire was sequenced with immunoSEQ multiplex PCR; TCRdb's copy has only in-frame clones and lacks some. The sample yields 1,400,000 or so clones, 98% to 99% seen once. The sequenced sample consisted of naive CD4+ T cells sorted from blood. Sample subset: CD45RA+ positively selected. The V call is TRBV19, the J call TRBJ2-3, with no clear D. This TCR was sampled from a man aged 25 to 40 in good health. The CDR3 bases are TGTGCCAGTAGTACCAAGGGTCTCCGCACAGATACGCAGTATTTT. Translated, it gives CASSTKGLRTDTQYF. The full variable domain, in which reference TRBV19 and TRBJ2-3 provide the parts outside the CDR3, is DGGITQSPKYLFRKEGQNVTLSCEQNLNHDAMYWYRQDPGQGLRLIYYSQIVNDFQKGDIAEGYSVSREKKESFPLTVTSAQKNPTAFYLCASSTKGLRTDTQYFGPGTRLTVL.